The clone carrying this TCR beta chain was counted many times. From 5'RACE with constant-segment primers came TCR alpha and TCR beta cDNA libraries that carried sample barcodes and UMIs. TCRdb passed the 5' RACE reads through MiXCR, listing each CDR3 protein once. The sample shows 400,000 to 450,000 distinct CDR3 sequences, 18% of them seen only once. This sample is part of a study of T-cell memory formation after mild COVID-19. The V gene lost 4 bases and the J gene lost 3 bases, with 20 bases spanning the gap. Germline V gives CDR1 LGHDT, CDR2 YNNKEL (reference sequence). There are 17 residues in the CDR3.

The chain joins TRBV3-1 to TRBJ2-3, with D possibly being TRBD2 (7 bases). The receptor's source is a man aged 18 to 30 who had mild COVID-19 (a few samples of this study predate the infection). Cell type and time point are not known. The sequencing sample was made of PBMCs or a T cell subset sorted from them (not recorded which). CDR3 DNA: TGTGCCAGCAGCCTCGGAAGCATGGGGGGGCCGACAGATACGCAGTATTTT. It codes for CASSLGSMGGPTDTQYF.